The source of this T cell receptor beta chain is a study of T cell responses to AZD1222 COVID-19 vaccine. General study findings and limits: CD4 TCRs associated with vaccination spanned spike, dominating at 160-218 and 743-854.

TCRdb keeps only in-frame clones here, not all; method: immunoSEQ multiplex PCR. The sample includes 60,000 to 85,000 clones, 60% to 85% of them seen just once. A remark on this clone: Its antigen is unidentified.

Sequenced material: peripheral blood, taken 28 days after the second dose of the MenACWY control vaccine. This TCR derives from an adult who received the MenACWY meningococcal vaccine as a control.

The CDR3 loop is CASSQRSMNTEAFF. CDR3 coding DNA: TGTGCCAGCAGCCAAAGATCGATGAACACTGAAGCTTTCTTT. The chain uses TRBV3-1 (or the pseudogene TRBV3-2) and TRBJ1-1; D not resolved. V was trimmed by 2 bases and J by 0 bases, leaving 7 bases between them. CDR3 length: 14 amino acids. Looked up from germline, CDR1 is LGHDT and CDR2 is YNNKEL (reference sequence).